The 25 T cell receptor beta chains listed next were all sequenced from one sample in a study of spatial heterogeneity in lung cancer. TCRdb ran MiXCR on the 5' RACE reads and lists one entry per CDR3 protein. This table holds about 6,800 distinct CDR3 sequences, around 15% found once. Documented time point: sample taken at primary tumor resection. Whole-study findings and limits: Mutation tallies in tumors tracked expanded intratumoral alpha and beta TCR counts.

These receptors' targets are unknown. This specimen was lung tumor tissue, taken at surgery. The receptors come from a female donor with early-stage non-small cell lung cancer.

This clonotype is judged medium-sized. The gene calls are TRBV9 and TRBJ2-5; 10 bases are a match to TRBD2. The V gene end was trimmed by 0 bases and the J gene end by 5 bases; junction bases not matched to a gene: 10. This CDR3 region has 17 residues. Germline V gene lookup returns CDR1 SGDLS and CDR2 YYNGEE. The CDR3 is CASSVGTSGEIGETQYF. CDR3 coding DNA: TGTGCCAGCAGCGTAGGAACTAGCGGGGAGATCGGGGAGACCCAGTACTTC.

This clonotype was found many times. The chain is built from TRBV20-1 and TRBJ2-1, with D possibly TRBD2 on 6 matching bases. This CDR3 is built from 15 residues. Germline CDR1 is DFQATT and CDR2 is SNEGSKA (reference sequence). Trimming left V 1 base short and J 6 bases short, with 16 bases between. The CDR3 reads CSARVPGLTRNEQFF. Written as DNA, the CDR3 is TGCAGTGCTAGAGTCCCGGGACTTACTCGCAATGAGCAGTTCTTC.

This clonotype was counted ten times or more. The V and J genes are TRBV12-5 and TRBJ2-1; unclear D gene. The CDR3 runs to 15 residues. Germline V gives CDR1 LGHNT, CDR2 FRNRAP. Trimming stripped 3 bases from V and 0 bases from J, with 9 bases between. Here the CDR3 DNA reads TGTGCTAGTGGTTTCGGTAAGGGCTCCTACAATGAGCAGTTCTTC. Its protein product is CASGFGKGSYNEQFF.

This clonotype rates as medium-sized. This chain links TRBV4-3 with TRBJ2-7, with 11 bases lining up with TRBD2. In germline, CDR1 is LGHNA, CDR2 YSLEER. CDR3 length: 17 amino acids. J lost 3 bases, V lost 0 bases, and 7 bases had no gene match. The CDR3 spells CASSQDLAGGTLYEQYF. The CDR3 DNA is TGCGCCAGCAGCCAAGATCTAGCGGGGGGAACACTCTACGAGCAGTACTTC.

This clonotype appeared many times. The chain uses TRBV7-3 and TRBJ2-2, with 7 bases aligning to TRBD2. Losses at the gene ends were 5 bases for V and 7 bases for J; bases not matched to a gene: 4. This CDR3 has 13 amino acids. Per germline, CDR1 SGHTA and CDR2 FQGTGA. The DNA for the CDR3 is TGTGCCAGCAGCCGACTAGCATACGGGGAGCTGTTTTTT. Translation gives CASSRLAYGELFF.

This chain joins TRBV7-2 and TRBJ2-1; D is unclear. The CDR3 is 13 amino acids. V lost 6 bases, J lost 0 bases, and 6 bases lay in between. In germline, CDR1 is SGHTA, CDR2 FQGNSA. CDR3 residues: CASRLSSYNEQFF. The CDR3 DNA reads TGTGCCAGCAGGTTAAGCTCCTACAATGAGCAGTTCTTC. Full variable domain (remainder filled in from reference TRBV7-2 and TRBJ2-1): GAGVSQSPSNKVTEKGKDVELRCDPISGHTALYWYRQSLGQGLEFLIYFQGNSAPDKSGLPSDRFSAERTGGSVSTLTIQRTQQEDSAVYLCASRLSSYNEQFFGPGTRLTVL.

This clonotype was observed at least ten times. The chain joins TRBV20-1 to TRBJ2-5; D unclear. Germline-derived CDR1 and CDR2 are DFQATT and SNEGSKA (reference sequence). The CDR3 consists of 13 residues. The V gene lost 2 bases and the J gene lost 4 bases, with 11 bases spanning the gap. CDR3 sequence: CSARQLRIETQYF. The CDR3 DNA sequence: TGCAGTGCTAGACAGCTAAGGATAGAGACCCAGTACTTC.

Ten or more counts support this clonotype. V gene TRBV5-5 combines with J gene TRBJ2-1; 10 positions agree with TRBD2. Germline assignment: CDR1 SGHKS and CDR2 YYEKEE (reference sequence). V shed 0 bases and J 7 bases; nucleotides not matched to a gene: 7. This CDR3 has 16 residues. The DNA for the CDR3 is TGTGCCAGCAGCTTGGTACCCGCACTAGCGGGGAATGAGCAGTTCTTC. Protein sequence: CASSLVPALAGNEQFF.

The chain uses TRBV9 and TRBJ2-7; TRBD1 is a possible D gene (5 bases). CDR1 is SGDLS, CDR2 YYNGEE, per germline. The CDR3 runs 15 residues. V lost 0 bases, J lost 0 bases, and 10 bases lay in between. The CDR3 sequence: CASSVGPQGSYEQYF. As DNA, the CDR3 is TGTGCCAGCAGCGTAGGGCCCCAGGGCTCCTACGAGCAGTACTTC.

This clonotype rates as medium-sized. This chain joins TRBV6-5 and TRBJ2-2; possibly TRBD2 for D (5 bases). V was clipped by 7 bases and J by 5 bases, with 11 bases between them. The length of the CDR3 is 13 residues. Germline V gene sequence: CDR1 MNHEY, CDR2 SVGAGI. Here the CDR3 reads CASKAAGTGELFF. The CDR3 DNA follows: TGTGCCAGCAAGGCGGCGGGTACCGGGGAGCTGTTTTTT.

This clonotype occurred many times. The V gene is TRBV12-3 or TRBV12-4, the J gene TRBJ2-6; D uncertain. V shed 6 bases and J shed 0 bases, with 9 bases lying between them. The CDR3 length is 15 residues. CDR3 amino acids: CASSSGLSGANVLTF. Written as DNA, the CDR3 is TGTGCCAGCAGCTCAGGCCTCTCTGGGGCCAACGTCCTGACTTTC.

In this sample, this clonotype turned up many times. Germline is not matched at one junction end, which may reflect a read error. V is TRBV27 and J is TRBJ1-2; 7 bases are shared with TRBD1. In germline, CDR1 is MNHEY, CDR2 SMNVEV (reference sequence). The CDR3 contains 13 residues. CDR3 amino acids: CASSLGPRQGRVF. The DNA for the CDR3 is TGTGCCAGCAGTTTAGGCCCAAGACAGGGAAGGGTCTTC.

This clonotype is medium-sized within its sample. The rearrangement links TRBV7-9 to TRBJ1-1; a possible D gene is TRBD1 (6 bases). The CDR3 length is 13 residues. Between the trimmed V and J ends, which lost 4 bases and 10 bases, there was a span of 16 bases. CDR1 and CDR2 from the germline V gene are SEHNR and FQNEAQ (reference sequence). CDR3 amino acids: CASSSSRLGGAFF. CDR3 nucleotides: TGTGCCAGCAGCTCATCACGTCTAGGGGGAGCTTTCTTT. Full variable domain (remainder filled in from reference TRBV7-9 and TRBJ1-1): DTGVSQNPRHKITKRGQNVTFRCDPISEHNRLYWYRQTLGQGPEFLTYFQNEAQLEKSRLLSDRFSAERPKGSFSTLEIQRTEQGDSAMYLCASSSSRLGGAFFGQGTRLTVV.

This clonotype was counted at least ten times. The rearrangement links TRBV7-9 to TRBJ2-7; D perhaps matches TRBD1 (6 bases). The CDR3 spans 14 residues. V dropped 4 bases and J dropped 0 bases, with 10 bases sitting between them. CDR1 and CDR2 (germline): SEHNR, FQNEAQ (reference sequence). The CDR3 region is CASSSLDSSYEQYF. In DNA, the CDR3 is TGTGCCAGCAGCTCGCTGGACAGCTCCTACGAGCAGTACTTC.

A single count supports this clonotype. This CDR3 is CSAEPHGTGNQPQHF. CDR3 coding DNA: TGCAGTGCTGAGCCCCACGGGACAGGTAATCAGCCCCAGCATTTT. V is TRBV20-1 and J is TRBJ1-5; 8 bases are a match to TRBD1. Trimming removed 5 bases from V and 4 bases from J; junction bases left unmatched: 10. This CDR3 comprises 15 residues. The germline V gene encodes CDR1 DFQATT and CDR2 SNEGSKA (reference sequence).

This clonotype was detected many times. The chain links TRBV5-1 to TRBJ2-5, with TRBD2 identical over 7 bases. The germline gives CDR1 SGHRS, CDR2 YFSETQ. CDR3 length: 15 amino acids. The V and J ends lost 1 base and 6 bases, in that order; junction bases with no gene match: 9. CDR3 sequence: CASSLSSGRTQTQYF. CDR3 DNA: TGCGCCAGCAGCTTGTCATCCGGGAGGACTCAGACCCAGTACTTC.

By proportion, this clonotype is medium-sized. The chain uses TRBV29-1 and TRBJ1-1; no clear D gene. The CDR3 runs to 12 residues. V was pared by 6 bases and J by 4 bases, with 12 bases between. Germline lookup yields CDR1 SQVTM and CDR2 ANQGSEA. The CDR3 DNA follows: TGCAGCGTGCTGGGCCCGATCACTGAAGCTTTCTTT. Protein: CSVLGPITEAFF. The full variable domain, in which reference TRBV29-1 and TRBJ1-1 provide the parts outside the CDR3, is SAVISQKPSRDICQRGTSLTIQCQVDSQVTMMFWYRQQPGQSLTLIATANQGSEATYESGFVIDKFPISRPNLTFSTLTVSNMSPEDSSIYLCSVLGPITEAFFGQGTRLTVV.

This clonotype was observed at least ten times. The chain recombines TRBV10-2 with TRBJ1-1; 9 positions match TRBD1. CDR3 length: 13 amino acids. J gave up 7 bases and V 6 bases, and 6 bases lay outside the gene matches. The germline V gene has CDR1 WSHSY and CDR2 SAAADI. The DNA for the CDR3 is TGCGCCAGCAGGCACAGGGGGCGCGGTGAAGCTTTCTTT. Its protein product is CASRHRGRGEAFF.

By share of the sample, this clonotype is medium-sized. The chain couples TRBV7-2 to TRBJ2-2, with D perhaps TRBD2 (6 bases). Germline assignment: CDR1 SGHTA and CDR2 FQGNSA. The V end lost 2 bases, the J end lost 6 bases, and 10 bases lay between the germline ends. This CDR3 region has 14 residues. The CDR3 nucleotides read TGTGCCAGCAGCTTATGGGGGGTTCCCGGGGAGCTGTTTTTT. It codes for CASSLWGVPGELFF.

This clonotype was seen repeatedly, ten times or more. V is TRBV5-1 and J is TRBJ2-1, with 8 bases that match TRBD2. Trimming removed 1 base from V and 8 bases from J; junction bases left unmatched: 5. Germline assignment: CDR1 SGHRS and CDR2 YFSETQ. The CDR3 length is 14 residues. This chain's CDR3 is CASSLNSGGDEQFF. The CDR3 coding sequence is TGCGCCAGCAGCTTGAACAGCGGGGGTGATGAGCAGTTCTTC.

This clonotype was counted many times. This chain uses TRBV9 with TRBJ2-3, with 7 positions matching TRBD1. J gave up 4 bases and V 0 bases, and 5 bases lay outside the gene matches. Germline V lookup: CDR1 SGDLS, CDR2 YYNGEE. This CDR3 spans 15 amino acids. CDR3 DNA: TGTGCCAGCAGCGTAGGGGGACAGAAAGCAGATACGCAGTATTTT. It specifies CASSVGGQKADTQYF.

This clonotype occurred many times. The chain employs TRBV21-1 and TRBJ1-2; no check of the table's D call, TRBD1, against the DNA was made. TRBV21-1 is tagged as a pseudogene. The CDR3 spans 15 residues. This chain's CDR3 is CASSKVKGADYGYTF. CDR3 DNA sequence: TGTGCCAGCAGCAAAGTGAAGGGGGCGGACTATGGCTACACCTTC.

This clonotype was seen at least ten times. V gene TRBV7-8 combines with J gene TRBJ2-2; no clear D gene. The CDR3 length is 14 residues. The V end was cut by 3 bases, the J end by 2 bases, with 7 bases between. From germline, CDR1 is SGHVS and CDR2 FQNEAQ. The DNA for the CDR3 is TGTGCCAGCAGCTTCGGCGGAAACACCGGGGAGCTGTTTTTT. Amino acids: CASSFGGNTGELFF.

This clonotype qualifies as medium-sized. The V call is TRBV5-5, the J call TRBJ2-5, with 12 nucleotides matching TRBD2. V trimming: 0 bases; J trimming: 4 bases; junction bases outside the gene matches: 4. Germline V gives CDR1 SGHKS, CDR2 YYEKEE (reference sequence). This CDR3 is 16 amino acids long. CDR3 protein: CASSLDLAGGRETQYF. In DNA form, the CDR3 reads TGTGCCAGCAGCTTGGATCTAGCGGGGGGGCGAGAGACCCAGTACTTC.

This clonotype occurred many times. The chain links TRBV6-2 or TRBV6-3 to TRBJ2-5, with no clear D. CDR1 MNHEY and CDR2 SVGEGT come from the germline V gene. The CDR3 spans 13 residues. V lost 4 bases, J lost 4 bases, and 10 bases lay in between. The DNA of the CDR3 is TGTGCCAGCAGTTTAGGACGATTAGAGACCCAGTACTTC. It yields the protein CASSLGRLETQYF.